This TCR beta chain is from a study of tumor-infiltrating lymphocytes in primary liver carcinoma. The wider study: Each sample had roughly 3.65 to 8 million productive TCRbeta reads regardless of tissue type.

Making TCR beta cDNA involved approximately 480 ng total RNA and a constant-region primer. Amplification in three nested multiplex PCR rounds with slightly modified ARM-PCR gave rise to TCR beta libraries. Primers for the first two PCR rounds were TRBV1-TRBV30 forward primers and a C-beta reverse primer (roughly 10 cycles per round). Each CDR3 protein is one row after TCRdb ran MiXCR on the multiplex PCR reads. The data show 35,000 to 40,000 distinct CDR3 sequences, 60% to 80% seen once. Note on this clonotype: Its matching antigen is unknown. At one end, the junction sequence differs from germline, possibly due to a read error.

CDR1 is SGHVS, CDR2 FNYEAQ, per germline. The CDR3 length is 13 residues. Study conclusions and caveats: A significantly higher top-250-clone fraction was recorded for tumors than for blood (p = 0.039).

Investigators took RNA and DNA out together from roughly 21-30 mg of unsorted bulk tissue. This TCR was sampled from a man in his forties or fifties with primary liver carcinoma and hepatitis B virus infection. What was sequenced was tumor-adjacent normal liver tissue. The chain carries TRBV7-6 and TRBJ1-4, with D maybe TRBD1 (6 bases). The CDR3 nucleotides are TGTACCAGCAGCGAAACTCTGAGGGGGAAACTGTTTTTT. Protein product: CTSSETLRGKLFF.